These 19 T cell receptor beta chains were sequenced from one sample in a study of cytomegalovirus exposure and HLA in healthy donors. PCR was performed using 60 Vbeta and 13 Jbeta primers. Data came from immunoSEQ multiplex PCR; TCRdb stores just in-frame clones and leaves some out. This table has about 190,000 clones, approximately 75% appearing once. The specimen sequenced was PBMCs. The receptors were sampled from a man aged 30 to 45 in good health and CMV-seropositive.

This clone was detected a few times. The rearrangement joins TRBV6-1 to TRBJ1-1; 7 bases fit TRBD1. The length of the CDR3 is 14 residues. The germline V gene encodes CDR1 MNHNS and CDR2 SASEGT. V was clipped by 6 bases and J by 6 bases; unmatched bases: 10. CDR3: CASRVATGKSEAFF. The CDR3 bases are TGTGCCAGCAGAGTCGCGACAGGGAAATCTGAAGCTTTCTTT.

The chain joins TRBV7-2 to TRBJ1-2; TRBD1 agrees at 10 bases. CDR3 length: 13 residues. V shed 7 bases and J 5 bases; nucleotides not matched to a gene: 4. Germline CDR1 reads SGHTA; CDR2 reads FQGNSA. CDR3 nucleotides: TGTGCCAGCACCTGGACAGGGGGATATGGCTACACCTTC. Amino acid sequence: CASTWTGGYGYTF.

The chain combines TRBV25-1 with TRBJ2-5; 7 nucleotides align to TRBD2. Germline values: CDR1 MGHDK, CDR2 SYGVNS. The CDR3 is 15 residues long. V shed 4 bases and J 5 bases; nucleotides not matched to a gene: 10. Here the CDR3 reads CASSVSTGGAETQYF. As DNA, the CDR3 is TGTGCCAGCAGTGTGTCTACGGGGGGTGCCGAGACCCAGTACTTC.

The chain links TRBV6-6 to TRBJ2-1; no clear D. V was shortened by 2 bases and J by 9 bases, with 14 bases between the two germline ends. The CDR3 totals 14 residues. Germline V gene sequence: CDR1 MNHNY, CDR2 SVGAGI (reference sequence). CDR3 loop: CASSYPTKSTEQFF. In nucleotides, the CDR3 is TGTGCCAGCAGTTACCCTACGAAGAGCACTGAGCAGTTCTTC.

The chain links TRBV6-6 to TRBJ2-1; TRBD1 is a possible D gene (5 bases). V was cut by 6 bases and J by 1 base, with 16 bases left in between. The CDR3 is made up of 16 amino acids. CDR1 MNHNY and CDR2 SVGAGI come from the germline V gene (reference sequence). The CDR3 DNA follows: TGTGCCAGCAGCCCCGGTGGGGCGCGGTCCTACAATGAGCAGTTCTTC. Protein product: CASSPGGARSYNEQFF.

The chain employs TRBV5-1 and TRBJ2-1, with TRBD1 matching 7 bases. V lost 4 bases and J lost 5; bases outside the gene matches: 12. CDR1 and CDR2 (germline): SGHRS, YFSETQ. The CDR3 length is 16 residues. CDR3 region: CASSSYPGQMDNEQFF. CDR3 DNA: TGCGCCAGCAGCAGCTACCCGGGACAGATGGACAATGAGCAGTTCTTC.

The gene calls are TRBV19 and TRBJ1-3; TRBD1 agrees at 7 bases. Trimming at V came to 5 bases and at J to 0 bases, leaving 4 bases not matched to a gene. Germline V lookup: CDR1 LNHDA, CDR2 SQIVND (reference sequence). The CDR3 consists of 15 residues. CDR3 in amino acids: CASSVGQTSGNTIYF. The CDR3 DNA is TGTGCCAGTAGTGTGGGACAGACCTCTGGAAACACCATATATTTT.

The rearrangement links TRBV5-1 to TRBJ1-1; D possibly corresponds to TRBD1 (5 bases). The CDR3 loop spans 15 amino acids. V lost 3 bases, J lost 4 bases, and 16 bases lay in between. Germline-derived CDR1 and CDR2 are SGHRS and YFSETQ. CDR3 in amino acids: CASSSGREVVTEAFF. The CDR3 DNA reads as TGCGCCAGCAGCTCAGGCAGGGAGGTTGTCACTGAAGCTTTCTTT.

This clone came up a few times. This chain links TRBV7-8 with TRBJ1-5, with D unresolved. This CDR3 has 17 amino acids. The ends were cut back, 2 bases at V and 0 bases at J, with 14 bases in the middle. Germline CDR1 is SGHVS and CDR2 is FQNEAQ. CDR3 sequence (DNA): TGTGCCAGCAGCTTACCTCGCAGGCTGAATAGCAATCAGCCCCAGCATTTT. Protein product: CASSLPRRLNSNQPQHF. The full variable domain, its missing parts supplied by reference TRBV7-8 and TRBJ1-5, is GAGVSQSPRYKVAKRGQDVALRCDPISGHVSLFWYQQALGQGPEFLTYFQNEAQLDKSGLPSDRFFAERPEGSVSTLKIQRTQQEDSAVYLCASSLPRRLNSNQPQHFGDGTRLSIL.

The genes are TRBV19 and TRBJ1-4; 7 nucleotides line up with TRBD1. Germline V gene data show CDR1 as LNHDA and CDR2 as SQIVND (reference sequence). There are 17 residues in the CDR3. Losses at the gene ends were 5 bases for V and 4 bases for J; bases not matched to a gene: 13. The DNA for the CDR3 is TGTGCCAGTAGTGTGGGACAGCTCGCGGGCTTTAATGAAAAACTGTTTTTT. This sequence encodes CASSVGQLAGFNEKLFF.

The V call is TRBV4-2, the J call TRBJ2-1; no firm D call. Trimming took 1 base from V and 7 from J, leaving 14 bases between them. The CDR3 runs to 15 residues. The V gene's germline CDR1 is LGHNA and CDR2 YNFKEQ. The CDR3 loop is CASSQVELGGNEQFF. The CDR3 nucleotides are TGTGCCAGCAGCCAAGTGGAGTTGGGTGGGAATGAGCAGTTCTTC.

CDR3 DNA: TGTGCCAGCAGCTATTGGGGCCTCAGCTCCTACGAGCAGTACTTC. Amino acids: CASSYWGLSSYEQYF. The rearrangement joins TRBV5-4 to TRBJ2-7, with D tentatively TRBD1 (5 bases). V was shortened by 3 bases and J by 0 bases, with 13 bases between the two germline ends. The CDR3 has 15 residues. Looked up from germline, CDR1 is SGHNT and CDR2 is YYREEE (reference sequence).

This clone was found a few times. The chain employs TRBV7-8 and TRBJ2-5; perhaps TRBD2 as D (7 bases). Trimming took 5 bases from V and 4 from J, leaving 17 bases between them. CDR3 size: 15 residues. The germline V gene has CDR1 SGHVS and CDR2 FQNEAQ. In DNA, the CDR3 is TGTGCCAGCAGCCGGGGGCGAGCGGGACCAGAGACCCAGTACTTC. Protein: CASSRGRAGPETQYF.

The CDR3 region is CAGGPGAEAFF. CDR3 bases: TGTGCTGGGGGCCCAGGGGCTGAAGCTTTCTTT. The chain uses TRBV30 and TRBJ1-1; D perhaps matches TRBD1 (6 bases). CDR3 length: 11 residues. CDR1 is GTSNPN and CDR2 is SVGIG in the germline V gene (reference sequence).

This chain uses TRBV6-5 with TRBJ2-2; 8 bases agree with TRBD2. The V and J ends lost 6 bases and 1 base, in that order; junction bases with no gene match: 1. Germline V lookup: CDR1 MNHEY, CDR2 SVGAGI. This CDR3 region has 14 residues. In DNA, the CDR3 is TGTGCCAGCAGACTAGCGGAGAACACCGGGGAGCTGTTTTTT. Amino acids: CASRLAENTGELFF.

The chain links TRBV18 to TRBJ2-2, with 11 bases fitting TRBD1. The J segment lost 4 bases and the V segment lost 8 bases, leaving 3 bases of the junction unmatched. The CDR3 is made up of 14 amino acids. The V gene's germline CDR1 is KGHSH and CDR2 LQKENI. The CDR3 protein is CASSGQGATGELFF. The CDR3 nucleotides are TGTGCCAGCAGTGGACAGGGGGCCACCGGGGAGCTGTTTTTT.

This chain joins TRBV29-1 and TRBJ2-5; 12 bases fit TRBD2. This CDR3 spans 16 amino acids. CDR1 and CDR2 from the germline V gene are SQVTM and ANQGSEA. V lost 7 bases to trimming and J lost 5 bases; unmatched junction nucleotides: 14. Here the CDR3 reads CSAGGLAGGPGETQYF. CDR3 nucleotide sequence: TGCAGCGCAGGCGGCCTAGCGGGAGGGCCAGGGGAGACCCAGTACTTC.

The chain carries TRBV5-4 and TRBJ1-2; D not resolved. This CDR3 has 13 amino acids. V was pared by 0 bases and J by 5 bases, with 8 bases between. Germline V gives CDR1 SGHNT, CDR2 YYREEE (reference sequence). CDR3 DNA: TGTGCCAGCAGCTTGGAGGCGGCTTATGGCTACACCTTC. It encodes CASSLEAAYGYTF.

V gene TRBV5-6 combines with J gene TRBJ1-5; 7 bases map to TRBD1. Trimming took 4 bases from V and 3 from J; bases not matched to a gene: 4. Germline V CDR1 and CDR2: SGHDT, YYEEEE. The CDR3 contains 14 residues. The CDR3, as DNA: TGTGCCAGCAGCCGCGGACAGGACAATCAGCCCCAGCATTTT. It specifies CASSRGQDNQPQHF.